This entry lists 22 T cell receptor beta chains sequenced from one sample in a study of breast tumors, draining lymph nodes, adjacent tissues. The lymph nodes were axillary draining lymph nodes from breast cancer patients. From the multiplex PCR reads, TCRdb called clonotypes with MiXCR, one entry per CDR3 protein. The sample contains under 300,000 distinct CDR3 sequences, under 40% of which appear only once. The sequencing sample was made of axillary lymph node tissue. The receptor source for this set is a female donor with breast cancer. Some clones in this sample may be carry-over from other donors' samples.

The chain couples TRBV25-1 to TRBJ1-2; D is undetermined. Trimming removed 8 bases at V and 4 bases at J, with 17 bases between. In germline, CDR1 is MGHDK, CDR2 SYGVNS. The CDR3 extends over 14 amino acids. Here the CDR3 reads CASGAKGSGYGYTF. The CDR3 DNA reads TGTGCCAGCGGAGCCAAGGGATCAGGCTATGGCTACACCTTC.

As for this clonotype: Mismatch with germline at one junction end may stem from a read error. V gene TRBV20-1 combines with J gene TRBJ2-2; 10 bases fit TRBD1. The CDR3 contains 10 residues. Looked up from germline, CDR1 is DFQATT and CDR2 is SNEGSKA (reference sequence). The CDR3 region is CSAPGRDRGF. The CDR3 DNA is TGCAGTGCTCCCGGGAGGGACAGGGGTTTT.

The chain joins TRBV20-1 to TRBJ2-7; the match to TRBD2 covers 13 bases. CDR1 is DFQATT, CDR2 SNEGSKA, per germline (reference sequence). Trimming cost V 4 bases and J 3 bases; bases outside gene matches: 3. The CDR3 sequence is 14 residues long. In DNA form, the CDR3 reads TGCAGTGCTACAAGACTAGCGGGGGGCTACGAGCAGTACTTC. Translated, it gives CSATRLAGGYEQYF.

In this sample, this clonotype turned up many times. J is TRBJ2-7 and V is TRBV5-6; 13 positions agree with TRBD2. CDR3 length: 17 residues. Germline V gene lookup returns CDR1 SGHDT and CDR2 YYEEEE. V trimming: 2 bases; J trimming: 5 bases; junction bases outside the gene matches: 10. This CDR3 reads CASSFGGPGLAGNEQYF. CDR3 sequence (DNA): TGTGCCAGCAGCTTCGGGGGGCCGGGACTAGCGGGAAACGAGCAGTACTTC.

V is TRBV29-1 and J is TRBJ1-2, with 9 bases fitting TRBD1. The germline V gene has CDR1 SQVTM and CDR2 ANQGSEA. The length of the CDR3 is 16 residues. After removal of 1 base from V and 0 bases from J, the junction contained 6 bases not matched to a gene. The CDR3 DNA is TGCAGCGTTGAAGCGGCGGACAGGGGTGCTAACTATGGCTACACCTTC. Translating gives CSVEAADRGANYGYTF.

This clonotype has a count of ten or more. The chain is built from TRBV5-6 and TRBJ1-2; the D gene is possibly TRBD1 (5 bases). Germline V lookup: CDR1 SGHDT, CDR2 YYEEEE. The CDR3 sequence is 16 residues long. The ends were cut back, 2 bases at V and 2 bases at J, with 16 bases in the middle. CDR3 in DNA: TGTGCCAGCAGCTTTACGGGGGTGGCTGTGAACTATGGCTACACCTTC. Amino acids: CASSFTGVAVNYGYTF.

This clonotype was seen ten or more times. The J gene is TRBJ2-7, the V gene TRBV20-1, with 7 nucleotides matching TRBD1. Germline trimming cut 3 bases from V and 2 bases from J; bases unmatched to any gene: 4. Germline V gene data show CDR1 as DFQATT and CDR2 as SNEGSKA (reference sequence). The CDR3 is 13 residues long. CDR3 sequence reads: CSARWTGTYEQYF. In DNA, the CDR3 is TGCAGTGCTAGGTGGACAGGAACCTACGAGCAGTACTTC.

This clonotype was seen many times. The V and J genes are TRBV19 and TRBJ2-7; 7 bases align to TRBD1. The J segment lost 2 bases and the V segment lost 0 bases, leaving 1 base of the junction unmatched. Germline CDR1 and CDR2: LNHDA and SQIVND (reference sequence). This CDR3 is built from 14 residues. For the CDR3, the DNA is TGTGCCAGTAGTATAGAAAGGGGGCCCTACGAGCAGTACTTC. It encodes CASSIERGPYEQYF.

The rearrangement uses TRBV7-9 and TRBJ2-5, with 7 bases aligning to TRBD2. The germline V gene has CDR1 SEHNR and CDR2 FQNEAQ (reference sequence). The ends lost 5 bases at V and 3 bases at J; junction bases unmatched: 6. The CDR3 is 14 amino acids. DNA for the CDR3: TGTGCCAGCAGCCCACGTGGGGGGGAAGAGACCCAGTACTTC. Its protein is CASSPRGGEETQYF.

The chain employs TRBV7-9 and TRBJ1-5; no firm D call. V was clipped by 1 base and J by 0 bases, with 7 bases between them. The CDR3 is made up of 15 amino acids. The germline V gene has CDR1 SEHNR and CDR2 FQNEAQ (reference sequence). The CDR3 DNA reads as TGTGCCAGCAGCTTAGGGTCATATAGCAATCAGCCCCAGCATTTT. Translation gives CASSLGSYSNQPQHF.

This clonotype was found many times. The gene calls are TRBV20-1 and TRBJ2-5, with D perhaps TRBD2 (7 bases). V lost 0 bases to trimming and J lost 5 bases, with 16 bases between them. The CDR3 spans 15 residues. Germline CDR1 DFQATT, CDR2 SNEGSKA (reference sequence). The CDR3 here is CSARDLGGLWETQYF. The CDR3 coding sequence is TGCAGTGCTAGAGATTTGGGGGGGCTCTGGGAGACCCAGTACTTC.

This clonotype has at least ten counts. The chain couples TRBV29-1 to TRBJ2-5, with a tentative D call TRBD2 (5 bases). The CDR3 consists of 12 residues. V was clipped by 7 bases and J by 2 bases, with 11 bases between them. CDR1 SQVTM and CDR2 ANQGSEA come from the germline V gene. CDR3 sequence: CSARRTQETQYF. The CDR3, as DNA: TGCAGCGCCCGACGGACTCAAGAGACCCAGTACTTC. The whole variable domain, filled in from reference TRBV29-1 and TRBJ2-5, reads SAVISQKPSRDICQRGTSLTIQCQVDSQVTMMFWYRQQPGQSLTLIATANQGSEATYESGFVIDKFPISRPNLTFSTLTVSNMSPEDSSIYLCSARRTQETQYFGPGTRLLVL.

Ten or more counts support this clonotype. The chain carries TRBV2 and TRBJ1-6; D perhaps matches TRBD1 (5 bases). This CDR3 contains 13 residues. CDR1 SNHLY and CDR2 FYNNEI come from the germline V gene. Trimming cost V 6 bases and J 6 bases, with 9 bases left between them. Here the CDR3 DNA reads TGTGCCAGCAGGACAGCAGTTAATTCACCCCTCCACTTT. Encoded protein: CASRTAVNSPLHF.

In the case of this clonotype: A much more abundant neighbour one base away suggests this may be a read error. The conserved closing phenylalanine or tryptophan is absent in this CDR3, likely reflecting a read error. The chain links TRBV9 to TRBJ1-2, with D perhaps TRBD1 (5 bases). The germline V gene has CDR1 SGDLS and CDR2 YYNGEE. The V end lost 0 bases, the J end lost 6 bases, and 9 bases lay between the germline ends. The CDR3 sequence is 13 residues long. The CDR3 sequence: CASSVGGTHGYTS. In nucleotides, the CDR3 is TGTGCCAGCAGCGTAGGAGGGACTCATGGCTACACCTCC.

Remarks on this clonotype: The conserved phenylalanine or tryptophan is not found at the CDR3 terminus, so this likely reflects a read error. The DNA is omitted, as the CDR3 cannot be located on it reliably, and the CDR3 follows TCRdb's listing. The V call is TRBV20-1, the J call TRBJ2-5; the table assigns TRBD2, which was not confirmed against the DNA. Germline V lookup: CDR1 DFQATT, CDR2 SNEGSKA (reference sequence). The CDR3 numbers 8 amino acids, ends counted. The CDR3 loop reads CSARSSGS.

This clonotype was seen many times. V is TRBV7-8 and J is TRBJ2-1; TRBD2 aligns across 7 bases. V was clipped by 4 bases and J by 4 bases; unmatched bases: 13. The CDR3 totals 17 residues. The V gene's germline CDR1 is SGHVS and CDR2 FQNEAQ. This CDR3 reads CASSSRGAGRAYNEQFF. The CDR3 nucleotides are TGTGCCAGCAGCTCGAGGGGAGCGGGAAGGGCTTACAATGAGCAGTTCTTC.

This clonotype was observed at least ten times. This chain uses TRBV6-6 with TRBJ2-1, with 10 positions matching TRBD2. Germline V gene sequence: CDR1 MNHNY, CDR2 SVGAGI (reference sequence). Trimming at V came to 6 bases and at J to 0 bases, leaving 17 bases not matched to a gene. The CDR3 runs to 20 residues. Written as DNA, the CDR3 is TGTGCCAGCAGATCACCTCCGGGACTAGCGCGTACAAGCTCCTACAATGAGCAGTTCTTC. Protein product: CASRSPPGLARTSSYNEQFF.

The table lists this clonotype with a few counts. V usage is TRBV6-5 and J usage is TRBJ2-2, with D possibly TRBD1 on 5 matching bases. The CDR3 length is 14 residues. Trimming pared 5 bases from V and 6 bases from J, leaving 13 bases between. Looked up from germline, CDR1 is MNHEY and CDR2 is SVGAGI. The DNA for the CDR3 is TGTGCCAGCAGTGAGGACAAGTGGGCCGGGGAGCTGTTTTTT. Residues: CASSEDKWAGELFF.

This clonotype was observed at least ten times. V gene TRBV24-1 combines with J gene TRBJ2-3, with no clear D. The germline V and J ends were trimmed by 3 bases and 0 bases, with 9 bases remaining between them. The germline V gene has CDR1 KGHDR and CDR2 SFDVKD. This CDR3 is 15 amino acids long. This chain's CDR3 is CATSDPGWSTDTQYF. For the CDR3, the DNA is TGTGCCACCAGTGATCCGGGCTGGAGCACAGATACGCAGTATTTT.

Comments on this clonotype: A read error is possible here, since a much larger clone lies one base away. V gene TRBV6-1 combines with J gene TRBJ1-4, with 11 bases that match TRBD1. The J segment lost 9 bases and the V segment lost 4 bases, leaving 7 bases of the junction unmatched. The CDR3 runs 15 residues. Per the germline V gene, CDR1 is MNHNS and CDR2 is SASEGT. The DNA of the CDR3 is TGTGCCAGCAGTGCGAGGACAGGGGGCTCTCAAAAACTGTTTTTT. Protein: CASSARTGGSQKLFF.

In its sample, this clonotype was seen many times. The chain combines TRBV11-2 with TRBJ2-1; the match to TRBD2 covers 9 bases. Unmatched junction bases numbered 8, after V lost 1 base and J lost 7 bases. CDR1 and CDR2 (germline): SGHAT, FQNNGV. This CDR3 is built from 16 residues. This chain's CDR3 is CASSLAASGRSNEQFF. In DNA, the CDR3 is TGTGCCAGCAGCTTAGCTGCCAGCGGGAGGTCGAATGAGCAGTTCTTC.

A note on this clonotype: This may be a read error: a much more frequent sequence differs by one nucleotide. The gene calls are TRBV30 and TRBJ2-3, with TRBD2 matching 7 bases. Germline CDR1 and CDR2: GTSNPN and SVGIG (reference sequence). After removal of 1 base from V and 4 bases from J, the junction contained 8 bases not matched to a gene. The CDR3 is made up of 15 amino acids. The CDR3 region has the DNA TGTGCCTGGAGTGACGGGACTACTCACGCAGATACGCAGTATTTT. Protein product: CAWSDGTTHADTQYF.